What follows describes a single T cell receptor (beta chain). The antigen is unknown. This is likely an artifact of a read error, given a far larger clone one base away. This sample was included in a study of prognosis after radiotherapy for stage I lung cancer. The ends lost 5 bases at V and 9 bases at J; junction bases unmatched: 7. CDR1 is MNHNS, CDR2 SASEGT, per germline. The length of the CDR3 is 12 residues. Prior chemotherapy, radiotherapy and other malignancies were absent; CT and PET/CT showed node-negative disease. Two separate time points each saw a draw of about 6 milliliters of peripheral blood. Two rounds of multiplex PCR amplified TCR beta CDR3 from genomic DNA. Primers specific to each TRBV and TRBJ gene drove first-round PCR. TCRdb re-called the multiplex PCR reads through MiXCR, storing one row per CDR3 protein. The table has 30,000 to 40,000 distinct CDR3 sequences, 25% to 40% seen once; the top ten hold 25% to 30%.

Study results and limitations: After stereotactic body radiation therapy, median unique TCR clones were about 7,200, down from about 10,000.

Material: PBMCs, obtained before or after stereotactic body radiation therapy (not recorded which). The chain has TRBV6-1 and TRBJ2-7, with 7 bases that match TRBD1. This receptor was obtained from a donor aged 50 or older with non-small cell lung cancer. CDR3 sequence reads: CASSHAGGSQYF. In DNA, the CDR3 is TGTGCCAGCAGTCACGCAGGGGGTTCGCAGTACTTC.